Presented here are 27 T cell receptor beta chains from one specimen sequenced in a study of cytomegalovirus exposure and HLA in healthy donors. The study ran its PCR with 60 Vbeta and 13 Jbeta primers. Some clones are missing from TCRdb's copy, which holds only in-frame ones; the method was immunoSEQ multiplex PCR. Among approximately 200,000 clones listed, roughly 79% were seen once. Material for sequencing was PBMCs. The receptors were sampled from a man aged 18 to 35 in good health and CMV-seronegative.

This chain connects TRBV7-9 to TRBJ2-7; 7 nucleotides match TRBD2. Germline trimming cut 2 bases from V and 2 bases from J; bases unmatched to any gene: 6. The germline CDR1 and CDR2 sequences are SEHNR and FQNEAQ (reference sequence). CDR3 length: 15 amino acids. The CDR3 loop is CASSLTTAGAYEQYF. In nucleotides, the CDR3 is TGTGCCAGCAGCTTAACCACGGCGGGGGCCTACGAGCAGTACTTC. Full variable domain (remainder filled in from reference TRBV7-9 and TRBJ2-7): DTGVSQNPRHKITKRGQNVTFRCDPISEHNRLYWYRQTLGQGPEFLTYFQNEAQLEKSRLLSDRFSAERPKGSFSTLEIQRTEQGDSAMYLCASSLTTAGAYEQYFGPGTRLTVT.

This clone has only a few counts. The same CDR3 can be traced to other DNA sequences in this sample. V usage is TRBV28 and J usage is TRBJ2-7, with 7 bases that match TRBD2. The CDR3 sequence is 11 residues long. Germline V gene lookup returns CDR1 MDHEN and CDR2 SYDVKM. Germline trimming cut 9 bases from V and 3 bases from J; bases unmatched to any gene: 2. DNA of the CDR3: TGTGCCAGTACTAGCGTCTACGAGCAGTACTTC. Amino acids: CASTSVYEQYF.

This chain links TRBV14 with TRBJ2-1; D possibly corresponds to TRBD1 (6 bases). This CDR3 has 15 residues. Germline loops: CDR1 SGHDN, CDR2 FVKESK. V was cut by 3 bases and J by 8 bases, with 17 bases left in between. The CDR3 loop reads CASSHLGRGLDEQFF. The CDR3 bases are TGTGCCAGCAGCCACCTCGGCAGGGGTTTGGATGAGCAGTTCTTC.

About this clone: Additional DNA sequences in this sample encode the identical CDR3. The chain couples TRBV27 to TRBJ2-7; 11 positions agree with TRBD2. V lost 2 bases to trimming and J lost 3 bases; unmatched junction nucleotides: 0. Germline CDR1 MNHEY, CDR2 SMNVEV (reference sequence). This CDR3 spans 14 amino acids. The CDR3: CASSLGTSGYEQYF. The CDR3 DNA follows: TGTGCCAGCAGTTTAGGGACTAGCGGCTACGAGCAGTACTTC.

The DNA for the CDR3 is TGTGCCAGCAGGTTCCTTGCGGGGGGGCCAGATACGCAGTATTTT. This translates into CASRFLAGGPDTQYF. The chain employs TRBV5-6 and TRBJ2-3, with TRBD2 identical over 9 bases. Germline assignment: CDR1 SGHDT and CDR2 YYEEEE. This CDR3 region has 15 residues. J lost 4 bases, V lost 5 bases, and 8 bases had no gene match.

J is TRBJ2-1 and V is TRBV4-2; 10 bases agree with TRBD2. With 5 bases clipped from V and 0 bases from J, the junction kept 7 bases outside the gene matches. The germline V gene encodes CDR1 LGHNA and CDR2 YNFKEQ. This CDR3 has 17 amino acids. The CDR3: CASSLAGGQSSYNEQFF. CDR3 coding DNA: TGTGCCAGCAGCTTAGCGGGGGGCCAAAGCTCCTACAATGAGCAGTTCTTC.

The rearrangement uses TRBV5-1 and TRBJ1-1; the D gene is possibly TRBD1 (5 bases). This CDR3 comprises 14 residues. V was shortened by 4 bases and J by 4 bases, with 14 bases between the two germline ends. Germline assignment: CDR1 SGHRS and CDR2 YFSETQ. CDR3 coding DNA: TGCGCCAGCAGCCCGGATGGCAGGGTCACTGAAGCTTTCTTT. Amino acid sequence: CASSPDGRVTEAFF.

This clone was detected only a few times. The chain has TRBV6-1 and TRBJ2-4, with D perhaps matching TRBD1 (6 bases). V shed 4 bases and J shed 5 bases, with 21 bases lying between them. The CDR3 loop spans 17 amino acids. The germline gives CDR1 MNHNS, CDR2 SASEGT. The CDR3 nucleotides are TGTGCCAGCAGTGGGGGCAGGGGAAACGGGTTGGAAAACATTCAGTACTTC. It yields the protein CASSGGRGNGLENIQYF.

This clone was detected once. CDR3 amino acids: CASSRTEASTDTQYF. The CDR3 DNA reads TGTGCCAGCAGCCGCACGGAGGCGAGCACAGATACGCAGTATTTT. The V and J genes are TRBV7-6 and TRBJ2-3, with a possible D match to TRBD2 (5 bases). V was trimmed by 5 bases and J by 0 bases, leaving 12 bases between them. CDR1 SGHVS and CDR2 FNYEAQ come from the germline V gene. The CDR3 length is 15 residues. Combining the CDR3 with reference TRBV7-6 and TRBJ2-3 gives the whole variable domain GAGVSQSPRYKVTKRGQDVALRCDPISGHVSLYWYRQALGQGPEFLTYFNYEAQQDKSGLPNDRFSAERPEGSISTLTIQRTEQRDSAMYRCASSRTEASTDTQYFGPGTRLTVL.

The chain employs TRBV2 and TRBJ2-7, with TRBD2 matching over 8 bases. Germline V gene data show CDR1 as SNHLY and CDR2 as FYNNEI. V was clipped by 7 bases and J by 3 bases; unmatched bases: 17. The CDR3 totals 17 residues. CDR3 residues: CASTPGPGLAGFYEQYF. CDR3 nucleotide sequence: TGTGCCAGCACCCCGGGACCCGGGCTAGCGGGTTTCTACGAGCAGTACTTC.

The J gene is TRBJ2-5, the V gene TRBV19, with D perhaps TRBD2 (5 bases). The J call may not be correct, given that the DNA end is closer to TRBJ2-7. The CDR3 loop spans 14 amino acids. Germline assignment: CDR1 LNHDA and CDR2 SQIVND (reference sequence). The CDR3 region is CASIGGLPPHEQYF. The CDR3 region has the DNA TGTGCCAGTATCGGCGGGCTCCCCCCCCACGAGCAGTACTTC.

The table lists this clone with a few counts. The rearrangement uses TRBV30 and TRBJ2-1, with TRBD2 matching over 8 bases. CDR3 length: 15 residues. Germline CDR1 reads GTSNPN; CDR2 reads SVGIG (reference sequence). Trimming removed 0 bases from V and 2 bases from J; junction bases left unmatched: 3. The CDR3 sequence is CAWSVSGGPYNEQFF. The DNA for the CDR3 is TGTGCCTGGAGTGTCTCGGGGGGGCCCTACAATGAGCAGTTCTTC.

This clone has only a few counts. This rearrangement joins TRBV6-5 to TRBJ2-1; unclear D gene. The CDR3 contains 12 residues. The V gene's germline CDR1 is MNHEY and CDR2 SVGAGI. Trimming left V 4 bases short and J 6 bases short, with 7 bases between. This chain's CDR3 is CASSSTVNEQFF. CDR3 nucleotides: TGTGCCAGCAGTTCCACAGTCAATGAGCAGTTCTTC.

The chain combines TRBV9 with TRBJ2-6; 9 nucleotides line up with TRBD1. V lost 2 bases and J lost 1; bases outside the gene matches: 10. CDR1 and CDR2 from the germline V gene are SGDLS and YYNGEE. CDR3 length: 19 amino acids. Here the CDR3 DNA reads TGTGCCAGCAGCGTCCCGGGACAGGGAATTTCGTCTGGGGCCAACGTCCTGACTTTC. Its protein is CASSVPGQGISSGANVLTF.

The V call is TRBV11-1, the J call TRBJ1-1; tentatively, D is TRBD1 (5 bases). Trimming pared 5 bases from V and 1 base from J, leaving 14 bases between. Germline CDR1 is SGHAT and CDR2 is FQDESV (reference sequence). This CDR3 is 15 amino acids long. This chain's CDR3 is CASSQTQGWNTEAFF. CDR3 sequence (DNA): TGTGCCAGCAGCCAAACCCAGGGTTGGAACACTGAAGCTTTCTTT.

The chain employs TRBV13 and TRBJ2-7; TRBD1 matches at 7 bases. The CDR3 runs 14 residues. J gave up 6 bases and V 5 bases, and 10 bases lay outside the gene matches. CDR1 and CDR2 from the germline V gene are PRHDT and FYEKMQ (reference sequence). CDR3 amino acids: CASSPRAGGSEQYF. In nucleotides, the CDR3 is TGTGCCAGCAGCCCCAGGGCAGGGGGAAGCGAGCAGTACTTC. Full variable domain (remainder filled in from reference TRBV13 and TRBJ2-7): AAGVIQSPRHLIKEKRETATLKCYPIPRHDTVYWYQQGPGQDPQFLISFYEKMQSDKGSIPDRFSAQQFSDYHSELNMSSLELGDSALYFCASSPRAGGSEQYFGPGTRLTVT.

The CDR3 sequence is CASMGAVDIQYF. The DNA of the CDR3 is TGTGCCAGCATGGGGGCAGTAGACATTCAGTACTTC. This chain connects TRBV25-1 to TRBJ2-4, with D possibly being TRBD1 (6 bases). The germline V gene has CDR1 MGHDK and CDR2 SYGVNS. CDR3 length equals 12 residues. With 7 bases removed from V and 8 bases from J, the gap between germline ends came to 12 bases. Full variable domain (missing parts from reference TRBV25-1 and TRBJ2-4): EADIYQTPRYLVIGTGKKITLECSQTMGHDKMYWYQQDPGMELHLIHYSYGVNSTEKGDLSSESTVSRIRTEHFPLTLESARPSHTSQYLCASMGAVDIQYFGAGTRLSVL.

The chain combines TRBV7-6 with TRBJ2-3; 12 bases line up with TRBD2. Germline V gene sequence: CDR1 SGHVS, CDR2 FNYEAQ. With V trimmed by 3 bases and J by 4 bases, 8 bases remained unmatched. CDR3 length: 17 residues. CDR3 sequence: CASSFASSGREPDTQYF. In DNA, the CDR3 is TGTGCCAGCAGCTTCGCGTCTAGCGGGAGGGAGCCAGATACGCAGTATTTT.

J is TRBJ2-5 and V is TRBV7-3; 7 bases match TRBD2. J gave up 2 bases and V 0 bases, and 3 bases lay outside the gene matches. The CDR3 has 15 residues. The V gene's germline CDR1 is SGHTA and CDR2 FQGTGA. The CDR3 DNA sequence: TGTGCCAGCAGCTTAACGGGGGGGTTTCAAGAGACCCAGTACTTC. This encodes CASSLTGGFQETQYF.

This clone occurred once. The chain recombines TRBV15 with TRBJ2-5, with a tentative D call TRBD1 (6 bases). The CDR3 spans 15 residues. The V end was cut by 0 bases, the J end by 3 bases, with 11 bases between. The V gene's germline CDR1 is LNHNV and CDR2 YYDKDF (reference sequence). For the CDR3, the DNA is TGTGCCACCAGCAGAGATCCAACAGGGAAAGAGACCCAGTACTTC. Its protein is CATSRDPTGKETQYF.

V and J are TRBV15 and TRBJ1-4; TRBD1 is a possible D gene (6 bases). Trimming shortened V by 2 bases and J by 8 bases, and 21 bases separated the two germline ends. CDR3 length: 17 amino acids. Germline-derived CDR1 and CDR2 are LNHNV and YYDKDF (reference sequence). CDR3 residues: CATSRSNRDRLKEKLFF. CDR3 bases: TGTGCCACCAGCAGATCGAACAGGGACCGGCTGAAGGAAAAACTGTTTTTT.

About this clone: Other DNA sequences in this sample translate to the same CDR3. The rearrangement links TRBV14 to TRBJ1-1; the D gene is possibly TRBD1 (5 bases). Trimming took off 4 bases at V and 4 bases at J, with 10 bases between the two ends. This CDR3 spans 13 amino acids. Germline CDR1 reads SGHDN; CDR2 reads FVKESK. The CDR3 here is CASSRLRGTEAFF. The CDR3 DNA reads TGTGCCAGCAGCCGTCTTAGGGGCACTGAAGCTTTCTTT.

The J gene is TRBJ2-7, the V gene TRBV4-1; the match to TRBD2 covers 9 bases. The CDR3 is 16 residues long. V trimming: 1 base; J trimming: 2 bases; junction bases outside the gene matches: 6. Germline lookup yields CDR1 MGHRA and CDR2 YSYEKL. The chain's CDR3 is CASSQGAAGGAYEQYF. Written as DNA, the CDR3 is TGCGCCAGCAGCCAAGGTGCGGCGGGAGGGGCCTACGAGCAGTACTTC.

The table lists this clone with a count of one. The chain recombines TRBV6-6 with TRBJ1-3; D remains unclear. The CDR3 has 14 residues. V lost 5 bases and J 9 bases, leaving 17 bases between the germline ends. Germline CDR1 is MNHNY and CDR2 is SVGAGI (reference sequence). The CDR3: CASSPDLHTGTIYF. CDR3 in DNA: TGTGCCAGCAGTCCAGACCTGCATACGGGCACCATATATTTT.

In DNA form, the CDR3 reads TGTGCCAGCAGCTTAGACAGGGCTCATGAGCAGTTCTTC. Its translation: CASSLDRAHEQFF. This rearrangement joins TRBV11-2 to TRBJ2-1; D is possibly TRBD1 (5 bases). The CDR3 sequence is 13 residues long. CDR1 and CDR2 from the germline V gene are SGHAT and FQNNGV. Trimming stripped 0 bases from V and 8 bases from J, with 8 bases between.

This clone showed up many times. The chain recombines TRBV27 with TRBJ2-5; TRBD2 is a possible D gene (6 bases). With 7 bases removed from V and 2 bases from J, the gap between germline ends came to 11 bases. The CDR3 is 13 residues long. The germline V gene has CDR1 MNHEY and CDR2 SMNVEV (reference sequence). This CDR3 reads CASTPRGQETQYF. The CDR3, as DNA: TGTGCCAGCACCCCCCGGGGGCAAGAGACCCAGTACTTC.

The chain carries TRBV13 and TRBJ2-7; 8 bases are shared with TRBD2. This CDR3 is built from 16 residues. The germline V gene has CDR1 PRHDT and CDR2 FYEKMQ (reference sequence). V shed 0 bases and J 0 bases; nucleotides not matched to a gene: 4. The CDR3: CASSLGPGGSSYEQYF. In DNA form, the CDR3 reads TGTGCCAGCAGCTTAGGTCCGGGGGGGAGCTCCTACGAGCAGTACTTC.